There are many counts of the clone carrying this T cell receptor (beta chain). Antigen unknown. The sample is drawn from a study of response to subunit inactivated influenza vaccine. The study, taken as a whole, reports: There was a suggestion from the authors that each seasonal influenza vaccination recruits few new T cells.

The germline CDR1 and CDR2 sequences are LGHDT and YNNKEL (reference sequence). J lost 6 bases, V lost 3 bases, and 7 bases had no gene match. The CDR3 has 17 amino acids. TCRdb passed the RT-PCR reads through MiXCR, listing each CDR3 protein once. The sample lists 300,000 to 350,000 distinct CDR3 sequences, approximately 21% occurring once. Sequenced here: PBMCs from blood, sampled approximately 22 months after vaccination. This clonotype was obtained from a man in his fifties or sixties who received an inactivated influenza vaccine. The rearrangement joins TRBV3-1 to TRBJ2-1; 14 nucleotides line up with TRBD2. CDR3: CASSQMTSGGASNEQFF. The CDR3 bases are TGTGCCAGCAGCCAGATGACTAGCGGGGGGGCGAGCAATGAGCAGTTCTTC.